Each of the 18 T cell receptor beta chains below was sequenced from the same sample in a study of CD8+CD57+ T cells in acquired aplastic anemia. Genomic DNA, serving as template, underwent TCR beta VDJ and CDR3 profiling. Using its own MiXCR run on the reads, TCRdb lists one record per CDR3 protein. The sample carries 200,000 or so distinct CDR3 sequences, 55% to 70% recorded once. Sequencing input: sorted CD4+, CD8+, or CD8+CD57+ T cells (not recorded which) from PBMCs. These receptors came from a human donor with severe aplastic anemia or a healthy control (not recorded which).

This clonotype has a single count. The gene calls are TRBV20-1 and TRBJ1-4; no definite D call. The CDR3 has 12 residues. V shed 1 base and J shed 8 bases, with 8 bases lying between them. Germline CDR1 DFQATT, CDR2 SNEGSKA (reference sequence). For the CDR3, the DNA is TGCAGTGCTAGAGGGCCGGGGGAAAAACTGTTTTTT. It yields the protein CSARGPGEKLFF.

This clonotype has at least ten counts. This chain uses TRBV20-1 with TRBJ2-1; TRBD2 agrees at 9 bases. This CDR3 has 13 amino acids. The trim removed 6 bases at V and 6 bases at J, leaving 6 bases unmatched. Looked up from germline, CDR1 is DFQATT and CDR2 is SNEGSKA (reference sequence). The CDR3 loop reads CSATGTSSNEQFF. CDR3 in DNA: TGCAGTGCAACCGGGACTAGCAGCAATGAGCAGTTCTTC.

V is TRBV9 and J is TRBJ2-1; TRBD2 agrees at 8 bases. Trimming at V came to 3 bases and at J to 0 bases, leaving 5 bases not matched to a gene. The CDR3 has 16 residues. Germline CDR1 reads SGDLS; CDR2 reads YYNGEE. CDR3 DNA sequence: TGTGCCAGCAGCGCCGCCGGGACTAGCTCCTACAATGAGCAGTTCTTC. This sequence encodes CASSAAGTSSYNEQFF.

This clonotype was seen ten or more times. The rearrangement joins TRBV7-3 to TRBJ1-2; no firm D call. V gave up 5 bases and J gave up 6 bases, with 22 bases separating them. Germline V gene sequence: CDR1 SGHTA, CDR2 FQGTGA. This CDR3 has 16 residues. The CDR3 region has the DNA TGTGCCAGCAGCATAGACGGAGCCAGTTTCAATAATGGCTACACCTTC. Its protein is CASSIDGASFNNGYTF.

This chain uses TRBV19 with TRBJ2-5; TRBD1 agrees at 8 bases. The V and J ends lost 5 bases and 5 bases, in that order; junction bases with no gene match: 4. Per germline, CDR1 LNHDA and CDR2 SQIVND (reference sequence). The CDR3 runs 13 residues. The CDR3 is CASSLRTGETQYF. DNA of the CDR3: TGTGCCAGTAGTCTACGGACAGGGGAGACCCAGTACTTC.

The chain uses TRBV20-1 and TRBJ2-5; 9 bases agree with TRBD2. The germline gives CDR1 DFQATT, CDR2 SNEGSKA (reference sequence). This CDR3 is 12 amino acids long. J gave up 7 bases and V 1 base, and 1 base lay outside the gene matches. As DNA, the CDR3 is TGCAGTGCTAGAGTTAGCGGGAGGACCCAGTACTTC. Amino acid sequence: CSARVSGRTQYF.

This sequence joins TRBV7-2 and TRBJ1-1; TRBD1 agrees at 7 bases. The CDR3 runs to 12 residues. V lost 3 bases and J lost 7; bases outside the gene matches: 2. Germline V gene lookup returns CDR1 SGHTA and CDR2 FQGNSA. This CDR3 is CASSLGTVEAFF. The CDR3 nucleotides are TGTGCCAGCAGCTTGGGGACAGTTGAAGCTTTCTTT. Drawing the rest from reference TRBV7-2 and TRBJ1-1, the complete variable domain is GAGVSQSPSNKVTEKGKDVELRCDPISGHTALYWYRQSLGQGLEFLIYFQGNSAPDKSGLPSDRFSAERTGGSVSTLTIQRTQQEDSAVYLCASSLGTVEAFFGQGTRLTVV.

The rearrangement uses TRBV20-1 and TRBJ2-1; possibly TRBD2 for D (5 bases). CDR3 length equals 13 residues. V lost 6 bases, J lost 1 base, and 10 bases lay in between. CDR1 is DFQATT and CDR2 is SNEGSKA in the germline V gene (reference sequence). For the CDR3, the DNA is TGCAGTGCCAGGACTGATTCCTACAATGAGCAGTTCTTC. Translated, it gives CSARTDSYNEQFF.

The genes are TRBV19 and TRBJ1-5; D is ambiguous. This CDR3 is 14 amino acids long. Germline assignment: CDR1 LNHDA and CDR2 SQIVND (reference sequence). Trimming removed 6 bases at V and 2 bases at J, with 11 bases between. The CDR3 region has the DNA TGTGCCAGTAGGAGGGATGGAGGCAATCAGCCCCAGCATTTT. Residues: CASRRDGGNQPQHF.

This clonotype has ten or more counts. The chain uses TRBV11-2 and TRBJ2-7, with TRBD1 as a possible D gene (5 bases). Germline-derived CDR1 and CDR2 are SGHAT and FQNNGV. V was cut by 3 bases and J by 4 bases, with 7 bases left in between. This CDR3 comprises 12 residues. The CDR3 loop is CASSLTAYEQYF. The CDR3 nucleotides are TGTGCCAGCAGCTTGACAGCTTACGAGCAGTACTTC.

The chain uses TRBV24-1 and TRBJ2-5; TRBD1 might be the D (6 bases). The CDR3 sequence is 15 residues long. V lost 3 bases to trimming and J lost 0 bases, with 10 bases between them. Germline V gives CDR1 KGHDR, CDR2 SFDVKD. Here the CDR3 reads CATSDARDNQETQYF. The CDR3 nucleotides are TGTGCCACCAGTGATGCTCGGGACAACCAAGAGACCCAGTACTTC.

The rearrangement uses TRBV20-1 and TRBJ2-7, with 10 bases that match TRBD2. Germline assignment: CDR1 DFQATT and CDR2 SNEGSKA (reference sequence). The V gene end was trimmed by 4 bases and the J gene end by 3 bases; junction bases not matched to a gene: 6. The CDR3 covers 14 residues. In nucleotides, the CDR3 is TGCAGTGCTAAGCGGGAGGGATCGGTCTACGAGCAGTACTTC. It encodes CSAKREGSVYEQYF.

The table lists this clonotype with many counts. The J gene is TRBJ2-6, the V gene TRBV28; D remains unclear. Trimming stripped 3 bases from V and 0 bases from J, with 6 bases between. The CDR3 totals 15 residues. Germline CDR1 MDHEN, CDR2 SYDVKM. For the CDR3, the DNA is TGTGCCAGCAGTTTGACAAACTCTGGGGCCAACGTCCTGACTTTC. This encodes CASSLTNSGANVLTF. Looking up the rest from reference TRBV28 and TRBJ2-6 gives the full variable domain: DVKVTQSSRYLVKRTGEKVFLECVQDMDHENMFWYRQDPGLGLRLIYFSYDVKMKEKGDIPEGYSVSREKKERFSLILESASTNQTSMYLCASSLTNSGANVLTFGAGSRLTVL.

This clonotype was observed at least ten times. This chain uses TRBV14 with TRBJ1-4; perhaps TRBD1 as D (5 bases). This CDR3 is built from 14 residues. Germline CDR1 is SGHDN and CDR2 is FVKESK. The V end was cut by 1 base, the J end by 13 bases, with 16 bases between. The CDR3 loop is CASSQAHSPRGLFF. CDR3 in DNA: TGTGCCAGCAGCCAAGCCCACAGCCCAAGGGGACTGTTTTTT.

The chain carries TRBV20-1 and TRBJ2-3, with TRBD1 identical over 10 bases. J gave up 5 bases and V 3 bases, and 8 bases lay outside the gene matches. CDR3 length: 15 residues. Germline V gene sequence: CDR1 DFQATT, CDR2 SNEGSKA (reference sequence). CDR3 sequence (DNA): TGCAGTGCTAGTAGACAGGGGGCAGAGGGAGATACGCAGTATTTT. Its translation: CSASRQGAEGDTQYF.

The chain is built from TRBV15 and TRBJ1-2; TRBD1 agrees at 8 bases. This CDR3 has 13 residues. V shed 4 bases and J 6 bases; nucleotides not matched to a gene: 4. Germline loops: CDR1 LNHNV, CDR2 YYDKDF (reference sequence). The CDR3 protein is CATSKGQGDGYTF. CDR3 DNA sequence: TGTGCCACCAGCAAAGGACAGGGCGATGGCTACACCTTC.

In its sample, this clonotype was seen once. This chain joins TRBV7-6 and TRBJ2-7, with TRBD2 matching over 10 bases. V lost 5 bases, J lost 6 bases, and 10 bases stayed unmatched. The V gene's germline CDR1 is SGHVS and CDR2 FNYEAQ. The CDR3 runs 15 residues. Written as DNA, the CDR3 is TGTGCCAGCAGCACCATAGCGGGGGGACCCTCCGAGCAGTACTTC. Its protein is CASSTIAGGPSEQYF. The complete variable domain, with remaining parts taken from reference TRBV7-6 and TRBJ2-7, reads GAGVSQSPRYKVTKRGQDVALRCDPISGHVSLYWYRQALGQGPEFLTYFNYEAQQDKSGLPNDRFSAERPEGSISTLTIQRTEQRDSAMYRCASSTIAGGPSEQYFGPGTRLTVT.

Only a few counts were recorded for this clonotype. The chain has TRBV10-2 and TRBJ1-5; 9 bases align to TRBD1. The V and J ends lost 4 bases and 6 bases, in that order; junction bases with no gene match: 7. CDR1 and CDR2 from the germline V gene are WSHSY and SAAADI. This CDR3 comprises 15 residues. The DNA for the CDR3 is TGCGCCAGCAGTGTGTCGCGGGACAGGGCTCAGCCCCAGCATTTT. Residues: CASSVSRDRAQPQHF.